A selection of T cell receptor beta chains follows, all from one sample in a study of cytomegalovirus exposure and HLA in healthy donors. The method was immunoSEQ multiplex PCR; TCRdb's version includes in-frame clones alone and lacks a portion of them. The sample has some 160,000 clones; roughly 80% are singletons. The sample was PBMCs. The origin of the receptors is a male donor in good health and CMV-seropositive. Both conserved end residues are part of each CDR3. Each record gives: V gene, J gene, clone size, D gene, CDR3 DNA, CDR3 protein. The D gene is left open where the match is weak. Part of the rows lack a size; the others show once, few, many or a class for expanded clones.

TRBV28	TRBJ2-5	-	TRBD1	TGTGCCAGCAGTTTGCCCCATGGACAGGGGGAGGGAGAGACCCAGTACTTC	CASSLPHGQGEGETQYF
TRBV7-2	TRBJ2-7	-	-	TGTGCCAGCAGCGCACAGGCCAGGCAGTACTTC	CASSAQARQYF
TRBV9	TRBJ2-5	once	-	TGTGCCAGCAGCGATTCACAAGAGACCCAGTACTTC	CASSDSQETQYF
TRBV4-3	TRBJ2-1	-	TRBD2	TGCGCCAGCAGCCACGGGACTAGCGGGAGTAGTGAGCAGTTCTTC	CASSHGTSGSSEQFF
TRBV27	TRBJ2-2	-	-	TGTGCCAGCGTATTAAGGGAGACCGGGGAGCTGTTTTTT	CASVLRETGELFF
TRBV5-4	TRBJ2-1	-	TRBD2	TGTGCCAGCACCTTCCGGGGGGGGGCCTCCTACAATGAGCAGTTCTTC	CASTFRGGASYNEQFF
TRBV5-1	TRBJ1-1	-	-	TGCGCCAGCAGTACGCAGGGAGGAAACACTGAAGCTTTCTTT	CASSTQGGNTEAFF
TRBV28	TRBJ1-2	once	-	TGTGCCACCATGACAGTGGGGAACTATGGCTACACCTTC	CATMTVGNYGYTF
TRBV25-1	TRBJ2-7	-	-	TGTGCCAGCAGTGAGGGCAGCTACGAGCAGTACTTC	CASSEGSYEQYF
TRBV6-5	TRBJ2-5	-	TRBD2	TGTGCCAGCAGTTACTCGGCTAGCGGGAGTTTAGAGACCCAGTACTTC	CASSYSASGSLETQYF
TRBV6-1	TRBJ2-5	-	TRBD1	TGTGCCAGCAGTGAGGGGACAGGGGAAGAGACCCAGTACTTC	CASSEGTGEETQYF
TRBV27	TRBJ1-5	-	-	TGTGCCAGCAGTCCAAGGGGGATGAGCAATCAGCCCCAGCATTTT	CASSPRGMSNQPQHF
TRBV30	TRBJ2-3	-	-	TGTGCTACAACAGGTGGAGTTGGCACAGATACGCAGTATTTT	CATTGGVGTDTQYF
TRBV30	TRBJ1-5	-	-	TGTGCCTGGAGTGTCACCGGAGATAGGCCCCAGCATTTT	CAWSVTGDRPQHF
TRBV6-6	TRBJ2-1	-	TRBD2	TGTGCCAGCATGAATACGGGAGGGCCTTCGGATGAGCAGTTCTTC	CASMNTGGPSDEQFF
TRBV18	TRBJ2-6	-	-	TGTGCCAGCTCAACAGCTGGGGCCAACGTCCTGACTTTC	CASSTAGANVLTF
TRBV7-2	TRBJ1-1	-	-	TGTGCCAGCAGCCTCAGGGTGGACACTGAAGCTTTCTTT	CASSLRVDTEAFF
TRBV19	TRBJ1-4	-	-	TGTGCCAGTAGTATCGGACAAAGGGGAATTGAAAAACTGTTTTTT	CASSIGQRGIEKLFF
TRBV7-8	TRBJ2-1	-	TRBD2	TGTGCCAGCAGCTTAGCGGCAACCCTAGCGGGCCTCTCCTACAATGAGCAGTTCTTC	CASSLAATLAGLSYNEQFF
TRBV19	TRBJ1-5	once	-	TGTGCCAGTAGTATTACAGCAGGGGCCAATCAGCCCCAGCATTTT	CASSITAGANQPQHF
TRBV14	TRBJ2-1	-	TRBD2	TGTGCCAGCAGCCCGACTAGCGGGGGGCCGAGCTCCTACAATGAGCAGTTCTTC	CASSPTSGGPSSYNEQFF
TRBV25-1	TRBJ1-1	-	-	TGTGCCAGCAGTGAATACAGGGGCGAAGCTTTCTTT	CASSEYRGEAFF
TRBV6-1	TRBJ2-7	-	TRBD2	TGTGCCAGCAGTGGGGGGGGGACTAGAGCCTACGAGCAGTACTTC	CASSGGGTRAYEQYF
TRBV7-2	TRBJ2-1	-	-	TGTGCCAGCAGCTTAGCCGGGACTGCGGCCGCGCGGGAGCAGTTCTTC	CASSLAGTAAAREQFF
TRBV10-3	TRBJ1-1	-	TRBD1	TGTGCCGTTGGGACAGGGCTACAGAACACTGAAGCTTTCTTT	CAVGTGLQNTEAFF
TRBV4-1	TRBJ1-2	-	TRBD1	TGCGCCAGCAGCCAGGAGACCGGGACAGGGGGCATTGGTGGCTACACCTTC	CASSQETGTGGIGGYTF
TRBV10-3	TRBJ1-3	-	TRBD1	TGTGCCATCAGGGGGACAGGGACTGGAAACACCATATATTTT	CAIRGTGTGNTIYF
TRBV18	TRBJ1-1	-	-	TGTGCCAGCTCCTACTCAGGCGGGGGGCGGAGGACTGAAGCTTTCTTT	CASSYSGGGRRTEAFF
TRBV25-1	TRBJ2-1	-	TRBD2	TGTGCCAGCAGTGATTGGACTAGCGGGAACAATGAGCAGTTCTTC	CASSDWTSGNNEQFF
TRBV2	TRBJ2-2	once	TRBD1	TGTGCCAGCAGCATGGACAGGCGCACCGGGGAGCTGTTTTTT	CASSMDRRTGELFF
TRBV29-1	TRBJ2-3	-	-	TGCAGCGTTGGACAGCTAGTGCGAGATACGCAGTATTTT	CSVGQLVRDTQYF
TRBV19	TRBJ1-2	-	-	TGTGCCAGTAGAGGGAGACAGGATAACTATGGCTACACCTTC	CASRGRQDNYGYTF
TRBV7-9	TRBJ2-7	-	TRBD1	TGTGCCAGCAGCTTAAGACAGGGGTACGAGCAGTACTTC	CASSLRQGYEQYF
TRBV7-8	TRBJ2-5	-	-	TGTGCCAGCAGCTACGAGTTTGTGACCCAGTACTTC	CASSYEFVTQYF
TRBV19	TRBJ1-2	-	TRBD1	TGTGCCAGTAACAGGGACAGGGCGACCCATGGCTACACCTTC	CASNRDRATHGYTF
TRBV5-1	TRBJ2-7	-	TRBD2	TGCGCCAGCAGCTTGGGGGAGGGCCTAAACGAGCAGTACTTC	CASSLGEGLNEQYF
TRBV5-4	TRBJ2-7	-	TRBD2	TGTGCCAGCAGCTTGGAGCGGGAGGGATACGAGCAGTACTTC	CASSLEREGYEQYF
TRBV5-6	TRBJ1-1	once	-	TGTGCCAGCAGCTTGGCTGGGGGCGCGGGTCGGAACACTGAAGCTTTCTTT	CASSLAGGAGRNTEAFF
TRBV11-2	TRBJ2-7	-	-	TGTGCCAGCAGCTTATTTCAGGGTAGATACGAGCAGTACTTC	CASSLFQGRYEQYF
TRBV7-7	TRBJ2-7	-	-	TGTGCCAGCAGCTTAGGACCCAGGGGCAGCTCCTACGAGCAGTACTTC	CASSLGPRGSSYEQYF
TRBV18	TRBJ1-2	-	-	TGTGCCAGCTCACCAATCTCGCAGGGCGAAGGCTACACCTTC	CASSPISQGEGYTF
TRBV27	TRBJ1-2	-	TRBD1	TGTGCCAGCACCACGGAATTAGGGACAGGACTATATGGCTACACCTTC	CASTTELGTGLYGYTF
TRBV5-1	TRBJ2-5	-	TRBD2	TGCGCCAGCAGCTCTAGCGGGGGGGCCCTCAGAGAGACCCAGTACTTC	CASSSSGGALRETQYF
TRBV6-6	TRBJ2-7	-	TRBD1	TGTGCCAGCAGTTACGGGGACAGGGGGCACGAGCAGTACTTC	CASSYGDRGHEQYF
TRBV28	TRBJ1-1	-	TRBD1	TGTGCCAGCGGCCACCGGACAGGGATATTGAACACTGAAGCTTTCTTT	CASGHRTGILNTEAFF
TRBV10-2	TRBJ2-7	-	TRBD2	TGCGCCAGCAGTGAAGCGGGGGGCCTAGCCTACGAGCAGTACTTC	CASSEAGGLAYEQYF
TRBV5-4	TRBJ2-7	once	-	TGTGCCAGCAGCTTGGCCGGGGGAACTCGGACCTACGAGCAGTACTTC	CASSLAGGTRTYEQYF